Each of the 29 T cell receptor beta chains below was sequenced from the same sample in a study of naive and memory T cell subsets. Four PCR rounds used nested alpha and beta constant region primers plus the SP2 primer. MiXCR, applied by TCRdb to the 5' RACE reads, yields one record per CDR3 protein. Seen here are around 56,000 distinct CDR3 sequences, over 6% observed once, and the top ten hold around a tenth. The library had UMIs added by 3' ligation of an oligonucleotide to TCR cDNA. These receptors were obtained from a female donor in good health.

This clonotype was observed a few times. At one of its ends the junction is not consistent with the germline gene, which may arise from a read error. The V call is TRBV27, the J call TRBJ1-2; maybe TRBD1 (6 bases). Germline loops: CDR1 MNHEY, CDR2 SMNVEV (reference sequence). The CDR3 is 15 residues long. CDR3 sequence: CASSPIGGANYGYTF. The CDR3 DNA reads TGTGCCAGCTCCCCAATTGGGGGGGCTAATTATGGCTACACCTTC.

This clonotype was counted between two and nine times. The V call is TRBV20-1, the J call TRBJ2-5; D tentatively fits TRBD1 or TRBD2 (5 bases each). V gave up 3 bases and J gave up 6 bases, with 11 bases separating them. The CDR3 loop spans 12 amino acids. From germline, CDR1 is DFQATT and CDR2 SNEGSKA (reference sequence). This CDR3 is CSASTPGQTQYF. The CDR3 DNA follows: TGCAGTGCTAGCACCCCGGGGCAGACCCAGTACTTC.

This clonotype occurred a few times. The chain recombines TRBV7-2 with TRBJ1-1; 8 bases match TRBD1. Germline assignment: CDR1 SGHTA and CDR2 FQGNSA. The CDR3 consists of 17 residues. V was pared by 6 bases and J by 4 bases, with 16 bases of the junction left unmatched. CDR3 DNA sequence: TGTGCCAGCAGATTTACAGGGGGGAGGAATTGGCCCACTGAAGCTTTCTTT. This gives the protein CASRFTGGRNWPTEAFF.

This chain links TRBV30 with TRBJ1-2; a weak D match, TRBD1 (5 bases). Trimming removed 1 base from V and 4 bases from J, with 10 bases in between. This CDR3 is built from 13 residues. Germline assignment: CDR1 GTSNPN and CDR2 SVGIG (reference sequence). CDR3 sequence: CAWSGRGFYGYTF. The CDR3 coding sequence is TGTGCCTGGAGTGGGAGGGGATTCTATGGCTACACCTTC.

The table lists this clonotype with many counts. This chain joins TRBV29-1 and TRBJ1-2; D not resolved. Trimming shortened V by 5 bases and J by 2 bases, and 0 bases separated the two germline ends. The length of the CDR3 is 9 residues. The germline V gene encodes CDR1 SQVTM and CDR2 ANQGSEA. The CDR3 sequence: CSVNYGYTF. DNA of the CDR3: TGCAGCGTTAACTATGGCTACACCTTC.

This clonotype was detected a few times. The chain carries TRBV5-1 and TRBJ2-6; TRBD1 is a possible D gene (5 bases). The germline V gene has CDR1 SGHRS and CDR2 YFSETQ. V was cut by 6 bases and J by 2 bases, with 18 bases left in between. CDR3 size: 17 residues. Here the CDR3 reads CASTRAHSGPGANVLTF. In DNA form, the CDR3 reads TGCGCCAGCACCAGGGCCCACTCAGGGCCTGGGGCCAACGTCCTGACTTTC.

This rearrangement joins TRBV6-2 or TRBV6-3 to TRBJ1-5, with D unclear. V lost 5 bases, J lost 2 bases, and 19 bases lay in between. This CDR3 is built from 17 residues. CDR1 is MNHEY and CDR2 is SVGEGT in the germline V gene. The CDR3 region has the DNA TGTGCCAGCAGTCCTCCACACCGTTCTTCCCGCAATCAGCCCCAGCATTTT. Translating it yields CASSPPHRSSRNQPQHF.

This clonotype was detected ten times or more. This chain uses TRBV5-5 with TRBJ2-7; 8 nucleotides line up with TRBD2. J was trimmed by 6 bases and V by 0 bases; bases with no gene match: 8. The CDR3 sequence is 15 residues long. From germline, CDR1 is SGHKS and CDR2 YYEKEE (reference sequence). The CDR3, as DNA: TGTGCCAGCAGCTTGGACCCGGGGGGGCCCTTCGAGCAGTACTTC. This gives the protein CASSLDPGGPFEQYF.

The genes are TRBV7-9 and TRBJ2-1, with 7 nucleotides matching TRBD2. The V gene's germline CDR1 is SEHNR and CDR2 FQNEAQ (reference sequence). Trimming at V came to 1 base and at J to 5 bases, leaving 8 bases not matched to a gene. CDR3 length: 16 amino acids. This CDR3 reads CASSLGPGRGDNEQFF. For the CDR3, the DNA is TGTGCCAGCAGCTTAGGGCCGGGACGGGGGGACAATGAGCAGTTCTTC.

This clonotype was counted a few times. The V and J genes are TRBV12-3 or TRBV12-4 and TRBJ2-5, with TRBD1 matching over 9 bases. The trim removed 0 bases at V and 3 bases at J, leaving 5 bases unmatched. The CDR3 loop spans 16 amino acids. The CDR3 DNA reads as TGTGCCAGCAGTTTAGCGCTCGGGACAGGGAAAGAGACCCAGTACTTC. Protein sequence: CASSLALGTGKETQYF.

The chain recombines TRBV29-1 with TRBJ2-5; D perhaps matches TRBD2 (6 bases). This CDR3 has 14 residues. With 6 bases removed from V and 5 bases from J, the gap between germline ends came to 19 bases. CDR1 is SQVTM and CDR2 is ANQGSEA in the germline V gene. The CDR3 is CSVGGASRVETQYF. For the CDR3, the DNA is TGCAGCGTCGGCGGGGCCTCGAGAGTGGAGACCCAGTACTTC.

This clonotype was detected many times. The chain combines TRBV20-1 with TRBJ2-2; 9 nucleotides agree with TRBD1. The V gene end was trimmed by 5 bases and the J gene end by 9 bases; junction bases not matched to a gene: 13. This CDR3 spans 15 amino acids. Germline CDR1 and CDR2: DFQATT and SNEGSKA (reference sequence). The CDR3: CSAATRDRANRELFF. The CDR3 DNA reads TGCAGTGCTGCTACCCGGGACAGGGCTAACCGGGAGCTGTTTTTT.

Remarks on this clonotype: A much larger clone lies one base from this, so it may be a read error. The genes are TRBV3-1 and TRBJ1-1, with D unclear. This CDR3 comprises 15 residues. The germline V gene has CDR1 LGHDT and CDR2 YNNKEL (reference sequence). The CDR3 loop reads CSSSQSPPWEAEAFF. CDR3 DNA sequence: TGTTCCAGCAGCCAAAGCCCGCCATGGGAGGCTGAAGCTTTCTTT.

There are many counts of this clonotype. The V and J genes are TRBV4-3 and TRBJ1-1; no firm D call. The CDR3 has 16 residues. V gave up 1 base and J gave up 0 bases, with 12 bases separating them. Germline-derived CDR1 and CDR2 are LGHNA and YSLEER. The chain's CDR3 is CASSQARVFMNTEAFF. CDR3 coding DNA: TGCGCCAGCAGCCAAGCTAGGGTTTTCATGAACACTGAAGCTTTCTTT.

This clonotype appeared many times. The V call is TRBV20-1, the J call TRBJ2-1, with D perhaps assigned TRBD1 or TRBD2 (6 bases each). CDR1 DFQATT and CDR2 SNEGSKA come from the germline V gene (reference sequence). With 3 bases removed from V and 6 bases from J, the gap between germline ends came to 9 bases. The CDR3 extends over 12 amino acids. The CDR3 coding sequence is TGCAGTGCTAGCGGGGGCCCCAATGAGCAGTTCTTC. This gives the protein CSASGGPNEQFF.

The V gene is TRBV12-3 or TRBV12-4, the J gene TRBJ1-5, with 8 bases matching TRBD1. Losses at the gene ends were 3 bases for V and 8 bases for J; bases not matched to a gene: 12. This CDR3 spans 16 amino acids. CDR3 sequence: CASSLSGQVPSKPQHF. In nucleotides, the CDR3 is TGTGCCAGCAGTTTGTCGGGACAGGTTCCCTCGAAGCCCCAGCATTTT.

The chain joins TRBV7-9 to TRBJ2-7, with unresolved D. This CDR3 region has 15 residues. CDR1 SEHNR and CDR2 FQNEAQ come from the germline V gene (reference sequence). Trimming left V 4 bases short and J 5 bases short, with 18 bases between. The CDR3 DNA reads TGTGCCAGCAGCTCTCCGGGTGCAGTCGGCAACGAGCAGTACTTC. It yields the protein CASSSPGAVGNEQYF.

CDR3 DNA: TGTGCCAGCAGTTACGGGGGGCCGAACACTGAAGCTTTCTTT. Translating it yields CASSYGGPNTEAFF. The genes are TRBV6-2 or TRBV6-3 and TRBJ1-1, with D maybe TRBD1 (6 bases). Looked up from germline, CDR1 is MNHEY and CDR2 is SVGEGT. Between the trimmed V and J ends, which lost 2 bases and 1 base, there was a span of 8 bases. The CDR3 loop spans 14 amino acids.

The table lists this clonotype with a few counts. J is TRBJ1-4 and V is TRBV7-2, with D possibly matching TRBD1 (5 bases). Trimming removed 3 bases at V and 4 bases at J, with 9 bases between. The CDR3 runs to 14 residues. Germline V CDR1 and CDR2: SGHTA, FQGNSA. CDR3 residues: CASSFRGVNEKLFF. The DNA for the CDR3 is TGTGCCAGCAGCTTTAGAGGGGTTAATGAAAAACTGTTTTTT. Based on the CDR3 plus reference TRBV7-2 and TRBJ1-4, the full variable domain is GAGVSQSPSNKVTEKGKDVELRCDPISGHTALYWYRQSLGQGLEFLIYFQGNSAPDKSGLPSDRFSAERTGGSVSTLTIQRTQQEDSAVYLCASSFRGVNEKLFFGSGTQLSVL.

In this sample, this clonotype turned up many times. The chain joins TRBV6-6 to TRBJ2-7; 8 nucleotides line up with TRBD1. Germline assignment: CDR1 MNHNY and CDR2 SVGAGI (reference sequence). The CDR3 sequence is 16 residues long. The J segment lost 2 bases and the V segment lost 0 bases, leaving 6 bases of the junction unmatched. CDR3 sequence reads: CASSYSRQGSAYEQYF. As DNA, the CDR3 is TGTGCCAGCAGTTACTCGAGACAGGGGAGCGCCTACGAGCAGTACTTC.

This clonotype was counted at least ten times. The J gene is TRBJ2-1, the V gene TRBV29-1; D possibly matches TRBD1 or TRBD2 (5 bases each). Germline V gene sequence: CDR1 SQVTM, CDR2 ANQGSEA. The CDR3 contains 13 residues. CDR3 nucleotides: TGCAACCGCTACCCTGTGAGGGGTGTTGAGCAGTTCTTC. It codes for CNRYPVRGVEQFF.

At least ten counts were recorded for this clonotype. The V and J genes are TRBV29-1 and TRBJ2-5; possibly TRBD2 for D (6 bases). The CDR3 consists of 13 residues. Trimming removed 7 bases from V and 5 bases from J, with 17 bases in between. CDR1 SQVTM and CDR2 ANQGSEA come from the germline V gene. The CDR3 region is CSAITFGGETQYF. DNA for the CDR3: TGCAGCGCCATCACCTTTGGGGGGGAGACCCAGTACTTC. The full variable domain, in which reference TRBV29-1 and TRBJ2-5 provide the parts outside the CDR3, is SAVISQKPSRDICQRGTSLTIQCQVDSQVTMMFWYRQQPGQSLTLIATANQGSEATYESGFVIDKFPISRPNLTFSTLTVSNMSPEDSSIYLCSAITFGGETQYFGPGTRLLVL.

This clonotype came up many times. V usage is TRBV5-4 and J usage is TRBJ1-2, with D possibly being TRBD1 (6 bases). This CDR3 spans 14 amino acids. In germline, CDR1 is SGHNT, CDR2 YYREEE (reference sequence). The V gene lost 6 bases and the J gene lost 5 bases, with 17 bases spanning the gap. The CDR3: CASNERTQGYGYTF. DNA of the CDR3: TGTGCCAGCAACGAACGGACACAGGGATATGGCTACACCTTC.

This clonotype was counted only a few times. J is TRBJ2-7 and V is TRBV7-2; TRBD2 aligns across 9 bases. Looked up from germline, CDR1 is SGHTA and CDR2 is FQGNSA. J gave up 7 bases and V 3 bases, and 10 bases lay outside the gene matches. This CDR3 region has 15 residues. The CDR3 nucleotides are TGTGCCAGCAGCTTTCAATTGACTAGCGGTGGGGAGCAGTACTTC. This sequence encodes CASSFQLTSGGEQYF. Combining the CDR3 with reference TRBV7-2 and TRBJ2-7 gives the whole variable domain GAGVSQSPSNKVTEKGKDVELRCDPISGHTALYWYRQSLGQGLEFLIYFQGNSAPDKSGLPSDRFSAERTGGSVSTLTIQRTQQEDSAVYLCASSFQLTSGGEQYFGPGTRLTVT.

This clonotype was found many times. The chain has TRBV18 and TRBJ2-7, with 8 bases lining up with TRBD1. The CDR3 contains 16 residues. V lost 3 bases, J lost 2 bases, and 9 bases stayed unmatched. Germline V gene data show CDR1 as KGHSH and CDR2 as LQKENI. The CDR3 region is CASSPTPGQGTYEQYF. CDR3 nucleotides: TGTGCCAGCTCACCTACCCCCGGACAGGGAACCTACGAGCAGTACTTC. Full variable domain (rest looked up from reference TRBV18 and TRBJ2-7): NAGVMQNPRHLVRRRGQEARLRCSPMKGHSHVYWYRQLPEEGLKFMVYLQKENIIDESGMPKERFSAEFPKEGPSILRIQQVVRGDSAAYFCASSPTPGQGTYEQYFGPGTRLTVT.

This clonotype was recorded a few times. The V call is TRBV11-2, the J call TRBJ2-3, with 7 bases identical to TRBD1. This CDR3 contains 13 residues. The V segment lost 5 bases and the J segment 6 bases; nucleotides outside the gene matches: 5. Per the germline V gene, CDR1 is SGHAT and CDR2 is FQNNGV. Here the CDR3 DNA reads TGTGCCAGCAGCCACAGGGGTATGGATACGCAGTATTTT. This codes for CASSHRGMDTQYF. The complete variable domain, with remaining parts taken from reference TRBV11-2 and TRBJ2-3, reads EAGVAQSPRYKIIEKRQSVAFWCNPISGHATLYWYQQILGQGPKLLIQFQNNGVVDDSQLPKDRFSAERLKGVDSTLKIQPAKLEDSAVYLCASSHRGMDTQYFGPGTRLTVL.

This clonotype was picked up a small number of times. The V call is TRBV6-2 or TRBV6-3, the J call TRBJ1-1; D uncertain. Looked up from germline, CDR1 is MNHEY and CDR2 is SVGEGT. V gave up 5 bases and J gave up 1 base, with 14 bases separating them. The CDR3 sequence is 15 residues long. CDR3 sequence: CASSTRPWGNTEAFF. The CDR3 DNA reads TGTGCCAGCAGTACCCGCCCGTGGGGGAACACTGAAGCTTTCTTT.

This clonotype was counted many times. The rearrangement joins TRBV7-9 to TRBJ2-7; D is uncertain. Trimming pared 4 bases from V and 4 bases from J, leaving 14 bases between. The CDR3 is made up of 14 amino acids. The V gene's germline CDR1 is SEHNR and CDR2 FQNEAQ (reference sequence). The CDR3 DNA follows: TGTGCCAGCAGCTCATGGCCTTCAAAGTACGAGCAGTACTTC. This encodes CASSSWPSKYEQYF. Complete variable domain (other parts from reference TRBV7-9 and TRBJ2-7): DTGVSQNPRHKITKRGQNVTFRCDPISEHNRLYWYRQTLGQGPEFLTYFQNEAQLEKSRLLSDRFSAERPKGSFSTLEIQRTEQGDSAMYLCASSSWPSKYEQYFGPGTRLTVT.

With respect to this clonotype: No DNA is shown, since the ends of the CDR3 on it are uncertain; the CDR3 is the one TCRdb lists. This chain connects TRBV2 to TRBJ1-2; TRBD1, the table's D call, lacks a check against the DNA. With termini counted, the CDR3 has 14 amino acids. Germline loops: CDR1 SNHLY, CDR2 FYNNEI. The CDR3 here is CASSDWGRGSGCTF.